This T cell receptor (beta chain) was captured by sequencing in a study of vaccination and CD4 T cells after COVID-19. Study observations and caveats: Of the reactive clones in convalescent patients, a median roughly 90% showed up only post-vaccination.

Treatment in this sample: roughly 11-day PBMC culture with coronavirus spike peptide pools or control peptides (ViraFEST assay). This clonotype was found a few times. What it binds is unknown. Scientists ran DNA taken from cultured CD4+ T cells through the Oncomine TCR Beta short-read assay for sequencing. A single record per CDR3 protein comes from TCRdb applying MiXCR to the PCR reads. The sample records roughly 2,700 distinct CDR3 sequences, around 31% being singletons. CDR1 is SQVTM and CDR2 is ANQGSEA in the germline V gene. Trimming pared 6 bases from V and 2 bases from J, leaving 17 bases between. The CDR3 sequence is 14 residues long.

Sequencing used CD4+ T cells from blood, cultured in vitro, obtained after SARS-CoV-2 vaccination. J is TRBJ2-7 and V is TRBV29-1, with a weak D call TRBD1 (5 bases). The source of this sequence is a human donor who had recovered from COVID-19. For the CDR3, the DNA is TGCAGCGTGACTTACTGGGGCGGAGCCTACGAGCAGTACTTC. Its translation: CSVTYWGGAYEQYF.